The 25 T cell receptor beta chains below were found in one sample sequenced in a study of identical twins' blood T cells. TCRdb called the 5' RACE reads again in MiXCR, with one record for every CDR3 protein. The sample records roughly 380,000 distinct CDR3 sequences, about 28% being singletons. Sample: PBMCs. Receptors originate from a woman aged 18 to 55 in good health.

The CDR3 nucleotides read TGTGCCAGCAGCTTAGGTTTTTGGGGGACTAATGAAAAACTGTTTTTT. As protein: CASSLGFWGTNEKLFF. The V gene is TRBV7-2, the J gene TRBJ1-4, with a tentative D call TRBD1 (5 bases). The V gene's germline CDR1 is SGHTA and CDR2 FQGNSA. The CDR3 extends over 16 amino acids. V dropped 1 base and J dropped 2 bases, with 11 bases sitting between them.

This clonotype was found a few times. The chain has TRBV5-1 and TRBJ1-4, with TRBD1 matching 7 bases. The CDR3 consists of 12 residues. Germline V gives CDR1 SGHRS, CDR2 YFSETQ. V lost 4 bases, J lost 9 bases, and 3 bases stayed unmatched. CDR3 sequence: CASSQDRKKLFF. The DNA for the CDR3 is TGCGCCAGCAGCCAGGACAGGAAAAAACTGTTTTTT. The whole variable domain, filled in from reference TRBV5-1 and TRBJ1-4, reads KAGVTQTPRYLIKTRGQQVTLSCSPISGHRSVSWYQQTPGQGLQFLFEYFSETQRNKGNFPGRFSGRQFSNSRSEMNVSTLELGDSALYLCASSQDRKKLFFGSGTQLSVL.

The chain joins TRBV29-1 to TRBJ2-7; 9 bases match TRBD1. Germline V gene sequence: CDR1 SQVTM, CDR2 ANQGSEA. The CDR3 runs 14 residues. V trimming: 6 bases; J trimming: 4 bases; junction bases outside the gene matches: 10. The CDR3 sequence is CSVINRGRGYEQYF. The CDR3 bases are TGCAGCGTAATAAACAGGGGGCGCGGATACGAGCAGTACTTC.

This clonotype was detected only a few times. This chain links TRBV5-1 with TRBJ1-1; D not resolved. The CDR3 is 15 amino acids. Looked up from germline, CDR1 is SGHRS and CDR2 is YFSETQ. Trimming took 4 bases from V and 1 from J, leaving 14 bases between them. For the CDR3, the DNA is TGCGCCAGCAGCCCCCGCATTGGCCGGAACACTGAAGCTTTCTTT. Translated, it gives CASSPRIGRNTEAFF.

This clonotype was seen ten or more times. In nucleotides, the CDR3 is TGCGCCAGCAGCTTGTCCGCCACAGATACGCAGTATTTT. Its protein is CASSLSATDTQYF. The chain employs TRBV5-1 and TRBJ2-3; no clear D gene. Germline CDR1 SGHRS, CDR2 YFSETQ. V lost 1 base and J lost 2, with 5 bases in between. This CDR3 is 13 amino acids long.

Only a few counts were recorded for this clonotype. The V gene is TRBV19, the J gene TRBJ1-2; D is unclear. CDR3 length: 13 residues. V was shortened by 0 bases and J by 7 bases, with 9 bases between the two germline ends. Germline V gives CDR1 LNHDA, CDR2 SQIVND (reference sequence). The CDR3 nucleotides read TGTGCCAGTAGTATAGATCCGGGTGGTGGCTACACCTTC. It translates to CASSIDPGGGYTF. The full variable domain, with the rest looked up from reference TRBV19 and TRBJ1-2, is DGGITQSPKYLFRKEGQNVTLSCEQNLNHDAMYWYRQDPGQGLRLIYYSQIVNDFQKGDIAEGYSVSREKKESFPLTVTSAQKNPTAFYLCASSIDPGGGYTFGSGTRLTVV.

The gene calls are TRBV7-9 and TRBJ2-7; 7 bases align to TRBD2. V lost 5 bases to trimming and J lost 5 bases; unmatched junction nucleotides: 15. The V gene's germline CDR1 is SEHNR and CDR2 FQNEAQ (reference sequence). The CDR3 runs to 16 residues. The CDR3 is CASSLNCWAGRDEQYF. In DNA, the CDR3 is TGTGCCAGCAGCCTGAATTGCTGGGCAGGGAGGGACGAGCAGTACTTC.

This rearrangement joins TRBV5-1 to TRBJ2-2; D call uncertain. V dropped 4 bases and J dropped 3 bases, with 4 bases sitting between them. The CDR3 is made up of 12 amino acids. CDR1 is SGHRS and CDR2 is YFSETQ in the germline V gene. The CDR3 sequence is CASSLHTGELFF. In DNA form, the CDR3 reads TGCGCCAGCAGCCTCCACACCGGGGAGCTGTTTTTT.

In the case of this clonotype: Germline is not matched at one junction end, which may reflect a read error. CDR3 residues: CAISDGTAHF. CDR3 nucleotide sequence: TGTGCCATCAGTGACGGGACAGCACACTTC. The J gene is TRBJ2-7, the V gene TRBV10-3; 7 bases line up with TRBD1. The CDR3 loop spans 10 amino acids. The germline V gene has CDR1 ENHRY and CDR2 SYGVKD.

The J gene is TRBJ1-2, the V gene TRBV29-1; 7 bases are shared with TRBD1. Trimming cost V 6 bases and J 0 bases; bases outside gene matches: 4. Germline V gene sequence: CDR1 SQVTM, CDR2 ANQGSEA. CDR3 length: 13 amino acids. The chain's CDR3 is CSVPGTANYGYTF. In nucleotides, the CDR3 is TGCAGCGTCCCCGGGACAGCTAACTATGGCTACACCTTC. Variable domain in full (rest from reference TRBV29-1 and TRBJ1-2): SAVISQKPSRDICQRGTSLTIQCQVDSQVTMMFWYRQQPGQSLTLIATANQGSEATYESGFVIDKFPISRPNLTFSTLTVSNMSPEDSSIYLCSVPGTANYGYTFGSGTRLTVV.

The sample holds many counts of this clonotype. The chain joins TRBV7-6 to TRBJ1-4; D gene unclear. Trimming shortened V by 5 bases and J by 0 bases, and 7 bases separated the two germline ends. Germline V CDR1 and CDR2: SGHVS, FNYEAQ. The CDR3 length is 14 residues. CDR3 nucleotides: TGTGCCAGCAGCCCTATTGCAACTAATGAAAAACTGTTTTTT. It yields the protein CASSPIATNEKLFF.

This clonotype was counted many times. The chain has TRBV12-3 or TRBV12-4 and TRBJ2-7, with D possibly being TRBD2 (6 bases). CDR3 length: 14 residues. The V gene lost 2 bases and the J gene lost 2 bases, with 10 bases spanning the gap. The CDR3, as DNA: TGTGCCAGCAGTTTAACGGGACTTACCTACGAGCAGTACTTC. Protein sequence: CASSLTGLTYEQYF.

V and J are TRBV10-3 and TRBJ1-1, with D maybe TRBD1 (5 bases). Germline V gene sequence: CDR1 ENHRY, CDR2 SYGVKD. V lost 6 bases, J lost 4 bases, and 15 bases lay in between. CDR3 length: 14 amino acids. The CDR3 here is CAISVTGGRTEAFF. The CDR3 nucleotides read TGTGCCATCAGCGTTACAGGAGGACGCACTGAAGCTTTCTTT.

In the case of this clonotype: The junction differs from germline at one of its ends, possibly a read error. This chain links TRBV7-9 with TRBJ1-1; TRBD1 agrees at 8 bases. Germline CDR1 is SEHNR and CDR2 is FQNEAQ (reference sequence). The CDR3 length is 16 residues. CDR3 loop: CASSSRQGSSNTEAFF. CDR3 nucleotide sequence: TGTGCCAGCAGCTCCAGACAGGGGTCTTCGAACACCGAAGCTTTCTTT.

The chain uses TRBV7-9 and TRBJ1-4, with 8 bases fitting TRBD1. CDR3 length equals 13 residues. V dropped 7 bases and J dropped 3; count of bases not matched to a gene: 1. Germline loops: CDR1 SEHNR, CDR2 FQNEAQ (reference sequence). In nucleotides, the CDR3 is TGTGCCAGCACAGGGGGCCCTAATGAAAAACTGTTTTTT. Translating gives CASTGGPNEKLFF.

Note on this clonotype: One base away lies a much larger clone, so this may be a sequencing read error. This chain links TRBV29-1 with TRBJ2-5, with no clear D. Germline values: CDR1 SQVTM, CDR2 ANQGSEA. The V gene lost 5 bases and the J gene lost 4 bases, with 11 bases spanning the gap. The CDR3 covers 12 residues. In DNA, the CDR3 is TGCAGCGTTACCCTTCAAGGAGAGACCCAGTACTTC. This sequence encodes CSVTLQGETQYF.

The V call is TRBV27, the J call TRBJ2-1; 7 bases agree with TRBD2. V gave up 2 bases and J gave up 3 bases; unmatched junction bases: 7. This CDR3 is 16 amino acids long. Germline V CDR1 and CDR2: MNHEY, SMNVEV (reference sequence). The CDR3 spells CASSLEAGDGYNEQFF. The CDR3, as DNA: TGTGCCAGCAGTTTAGAGGCGGGGGACGGCTACAATGAGCAGTTCTTC.

This chain connects TRBV5-1 to TRBJ2-7; D possibly corresponds to TRBD2 (5 bases). The ends were cut back, 8 bases at V and 0 bases at J, with 18 bases in the middle. Per germline, CDR1 SGHRS and CDR2 YFSETQ. There are 15 residues in the CDR3. The CDR3 nucleotides read TGCGCCAGTAGCCCTGGAGGCGTCCTCTCCTACGAGCAGTACTTC. This encodes CASSPGGVLSYEQYF.

This clonotype was counted between two and nine times. The chain links TRBV20-1 to TRBJ2-3, with D perhaps assigned TRBD1 or TRBD2 (5 bases each). The CDR3 runs 16 residues. V shed 3 bases and J shed 2 bases, with 18 bases lying between them. Germline-derived CDR1 and CDR2 are DFQATT and SNEGSKA (reference sequence). The CDR3 loop reads CSASHSGTEATDTQYF. The DNA of the CDR3 is TGCAGTGCTAGTCATTCCGGGACCGAAGCCACAGATACGCAGTATTTT.

This clonotype was detected only a few times. The J gene is TRBJ2-3, the V gene TRBV10-3; D is undetermined. The CDR3 has 11 residues. Germline V gene data show CDR1 as ENHRY and CDR2 as SYGVKD. V was cut by 3 bases and J by 4 bases, with 2 bases left in between. The CDR3 loop is CAISEADTQYF. In DNA form, the CDR3 reads TGTGCCATCAGTGAAGCAGATACGCAGTATTTT.

The chain uses TRBV28 and TRBJ1-5; D uncertain. The CDR3 sequence is 15 residues long. Germline CDR1 reads MDHEN; CDR2 reads SYDVKM. Trimming shortened V by 6 bases and J by 0 bases, and 12 bases separated the two germline ends. The CDR3 reads CASRLTKYSNQPQHF. CDR3 in DNA: TGTGCCAGCAGATTGACAAAATATAGCAATCAGCCCCAGCATTTT.

This clonotype has only a few counts. The chain has TRBV28 and TRBJ2-2; no clear D. V was clipped by 11 bases and J by 7 bases, with 17 bases between them. The germline V gene encodes CDR1 MDHEN and CDR2 SYDVKM. The CDR3 runs 13 residues. In nucleotides, the CDR3 is TGTGCCGGCCGCAGGAATTCGATCGGGGAGCTGTTTTTT. It is translated as CAGRRNSIGELFF.

V gene TRBV5-5 combines with J gene TRBJ1-2; possible D gene TRBD1, 5 bases. This CDR3 has 14 amino acids. Germline V lookup: CDR1 SGHKS, CDR2 YYEKEE (reference sequence). V was pared by 2 bases and J by 8 bases, with 16 bases between. CDR3 protein: CASSFYVTGEGYTF. Written as DNA, the CDR3 is TGTGCCAGCAGCTTTTATGTAACAGGTGAAGGCTACACCTTC.

J is TRBJ1-5 and V is TRBV10-3; a weak D match, TRBD1 (5 bases). The length of the CDR3 is 13 residues. V lost 8 bases to trimming and J lost 3 bases, with 11 bases between them. Germline-derived CDR1 and CDR2 are ENHRY and SYGVKD. The CDR3 bases are TGTGCCATCGGGGGGACGGCCAATCAGCCCCAGCATTTT. Its protein is CAIGGTANQPQHF.

The count of this clonotype is one. Germline is not matched at one junction end, which may reflect a read error. This chain connects TRBV11-2 to TRBJ2-1, with a weak D call TRBD2 (5 bases). CDR3 length: 14 amino acids. Germline-derived CDR1 and CDR2 are SGHAT and FQNNGV. The CDR3 nucleotides are TGTGCCATCAGCTTAGGTACAGCTAATGAGGGGCAGTTCTTC. Its translation is CAISLGTANEGQFF.